The 7 T cell receptor beta chains given below trace back to one sample, sequenced in a study of breast tumors, draining lymph nodes, adjacent tissues. Samples came from axillary lymph nodes draining the breast cancer. TCRdb analysed the multiplex PCR reads with MiXCR anew, one entry per CDR3 protein. The sample gives about 270,000 distinct CDR3 sequences, around 30% of which show up once; about 1% is in the top ten. Sequencing was done on a sample of axillary lymph node tissue. These receptors came from a female donor with breast cancer. Some clones in this sample may be carry-over from other donors' samples.

This clonotype appeared a few times. The gene calls are TRBV30 and TRBJ1-2; TRBD1 matches at 7 bases. The V segment lost 3 bases and the J segment 1 base; nucleotides outside the gene matches: 2. The CDR3 sequence is 13 residues long. The germline CDR1 and CDR2 sequences are GTSNPN and SVGIG (reference sequence). The CDR3, as DNA: TGTGCCTGGAGAGGGGGCAATAACTATGGCTACACCTTC. Its protein product is CAWRGGNNYGYTF.

J is TRBJ2-1 and V is TRBV3-1, with a possible D match to TRBD2 (6 bases). Germline lookup yields CDR1 LGHDT and CDR2 YNNKEL (reference sequence). The CDR3 extends over 13 amino acids. V lost 1 base to trimming and J lost 7 bases, with 8 bases between them. This CDR3 is CASSQGDFNEQFF. CDR3 bases: TGTGCCAGCAGCCAAGGGGACTTTAATGAGCAGTTCTTC.

The rearrangement joins TRBV10-3 to TRBJ1-6; TRBD1 matches 8 bases. Germline trimming cut 5 bases from V and 9 bases from J; bases unmatched to any gene: 9. CDR3 length equals 15 residues. The germline CDR1 and CDR2 sequences are ENHRY and SYGVKD. Here the CDR3 DNA reads TGTGCCATCAGTCAAACGGACAGGGACATTTCACCCCTCCACTTT. Translation: CAISQTDRDISPLHF.

Only one count was recorded for this clonotype. The rearrangement joins TRBV24-1 to TRBJ2-7; D not certain. The germline gives CDR1 KGHDR, CDR2 SFDVKD. This CDR3 is 17 amino acids long. Between the trimmed V and J ends, which lost 1 base and 3 bases, there was a span of 18 bases. Here the CDR3 DNA reads TGTGCCACCAGTGATTTAACGGCAGGCGGAAGTGGCTACGAGCAGTACTTC. This sequence encodes CATSDLTAGGSGYEQYF.

This sequence joins TRBV12-3 or TRBV12-4 and TRBJ2-1, with 11 bases fitting TRBD2. The CDR3 loop spans 16 amino acids. J was trimmed by 12 bases and V by 6 bases; bases with no gene match: 16. CDR3 loop: CASSANSGRGRDVQFF. The DNA of the CDR3 is TGTGCCAGCAGCGCTAATAGCGGGAGGGGGCGGGACGTGCAGTTCTTC.

This clonotype has at least ten counts. Here the CDR3 reads CSASHPGRSGLYEQYF. The CDR3 DNA is TGCAGTGCTAGTCACCCCGGGAGGTCGGGGCTTTACGAGCAGTACTTC. The genes are TRBV20-1 and TRBJ2-7; 7 positions match TRBD2. The junction had 15 bases not matched to a gene; V was cut back by 3 bases and J by 4 bases. Per germline, CDR1 DFQATT and CDR2 SNEGSKA (reference sequence). This CDR3 region has 16 residues.

This sequence joins TRBV19 and TRBJ2-1; 7 bases fit TRBD1. This CDR3 region has 13 residues. CDR1 is LNHDA and CDR2 is SQIVND in the germline V gene (reference sequence). The ends lost 4 bases at V and 7 bases at J; junction bases unmatched: 4. The CDR3 protein is CASSTDRENEQFF. The CDR3 bases are TGTGCCAGTAGTACAGACAGGGAAAATGAGCAGTTCTTC.